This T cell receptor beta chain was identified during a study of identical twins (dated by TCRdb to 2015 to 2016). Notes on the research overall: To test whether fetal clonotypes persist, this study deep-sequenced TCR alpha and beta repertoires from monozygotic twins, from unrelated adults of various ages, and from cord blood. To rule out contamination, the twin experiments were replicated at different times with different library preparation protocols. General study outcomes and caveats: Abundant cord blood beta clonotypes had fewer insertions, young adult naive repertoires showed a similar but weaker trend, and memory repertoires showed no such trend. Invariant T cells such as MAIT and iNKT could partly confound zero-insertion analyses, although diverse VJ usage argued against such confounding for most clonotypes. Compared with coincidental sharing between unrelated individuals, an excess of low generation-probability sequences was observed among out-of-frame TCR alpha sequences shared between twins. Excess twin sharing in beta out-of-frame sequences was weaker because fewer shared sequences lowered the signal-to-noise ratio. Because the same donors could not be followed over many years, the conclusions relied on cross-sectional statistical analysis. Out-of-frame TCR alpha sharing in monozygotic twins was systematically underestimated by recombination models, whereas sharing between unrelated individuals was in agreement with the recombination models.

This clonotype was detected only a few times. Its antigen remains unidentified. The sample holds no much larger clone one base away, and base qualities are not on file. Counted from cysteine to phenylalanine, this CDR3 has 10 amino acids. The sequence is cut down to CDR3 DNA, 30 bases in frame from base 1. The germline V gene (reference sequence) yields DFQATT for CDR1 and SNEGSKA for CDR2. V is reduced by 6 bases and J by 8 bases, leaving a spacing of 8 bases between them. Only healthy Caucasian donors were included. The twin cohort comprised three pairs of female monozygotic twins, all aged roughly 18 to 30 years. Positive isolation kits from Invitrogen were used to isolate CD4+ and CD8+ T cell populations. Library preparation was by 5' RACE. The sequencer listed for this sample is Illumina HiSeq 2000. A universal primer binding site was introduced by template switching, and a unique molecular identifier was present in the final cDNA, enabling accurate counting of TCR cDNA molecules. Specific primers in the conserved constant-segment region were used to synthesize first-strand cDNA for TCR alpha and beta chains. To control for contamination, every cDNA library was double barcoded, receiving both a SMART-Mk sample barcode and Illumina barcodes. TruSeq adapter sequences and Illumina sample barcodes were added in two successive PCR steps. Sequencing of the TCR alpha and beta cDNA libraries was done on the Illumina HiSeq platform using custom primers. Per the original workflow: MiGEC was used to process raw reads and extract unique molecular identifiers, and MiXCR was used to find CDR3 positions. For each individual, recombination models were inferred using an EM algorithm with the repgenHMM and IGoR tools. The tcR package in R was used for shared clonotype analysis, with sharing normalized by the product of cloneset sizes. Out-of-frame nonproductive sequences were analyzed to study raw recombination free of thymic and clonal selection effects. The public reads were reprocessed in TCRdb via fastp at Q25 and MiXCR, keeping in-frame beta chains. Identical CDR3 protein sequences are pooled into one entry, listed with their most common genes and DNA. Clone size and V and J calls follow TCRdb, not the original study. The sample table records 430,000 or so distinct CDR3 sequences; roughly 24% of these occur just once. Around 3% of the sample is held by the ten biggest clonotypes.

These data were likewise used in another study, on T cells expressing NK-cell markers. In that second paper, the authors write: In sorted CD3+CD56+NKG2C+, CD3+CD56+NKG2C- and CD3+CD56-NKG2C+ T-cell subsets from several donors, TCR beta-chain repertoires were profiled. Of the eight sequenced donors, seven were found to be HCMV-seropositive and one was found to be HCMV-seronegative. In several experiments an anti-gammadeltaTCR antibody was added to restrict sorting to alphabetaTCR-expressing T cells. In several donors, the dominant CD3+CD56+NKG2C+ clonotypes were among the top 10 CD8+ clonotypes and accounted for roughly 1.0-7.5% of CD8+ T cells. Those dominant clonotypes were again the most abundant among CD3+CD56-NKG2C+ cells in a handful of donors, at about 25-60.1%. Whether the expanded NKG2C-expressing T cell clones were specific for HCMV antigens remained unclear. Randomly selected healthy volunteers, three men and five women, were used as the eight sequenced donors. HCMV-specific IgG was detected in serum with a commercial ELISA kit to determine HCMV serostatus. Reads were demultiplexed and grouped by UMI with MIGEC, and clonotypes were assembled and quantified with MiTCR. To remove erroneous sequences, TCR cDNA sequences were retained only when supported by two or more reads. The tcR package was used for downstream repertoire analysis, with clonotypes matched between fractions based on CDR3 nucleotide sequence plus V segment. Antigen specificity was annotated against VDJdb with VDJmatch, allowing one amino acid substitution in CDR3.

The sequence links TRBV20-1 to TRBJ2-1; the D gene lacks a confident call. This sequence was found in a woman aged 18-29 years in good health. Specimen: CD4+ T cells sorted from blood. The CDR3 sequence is CSALTHEQFF. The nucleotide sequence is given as TGCAGTGCATTGACACATGAGCAGTTCTTC.